The rows below give T cell receptor beta chains drawn from one sample of a study of a mutant IDH1 vaccine in newly diagnosed glioma. These receptors have no known antigen. Clones were sequenced by immunoSEQ multiplex PCR, and TCRdb holds only the in-frame ones, with some missing. The sample holds approximately 50,000 clones, 79% seen once. Specimen: PBMCs, collected from a glioma patient whose treatment included an IDH1 peptide vaccine. These receptors came from a man in his forties with glioma. Both conserved end residues are part of each CDR3. D genes are given only for firm matches. Clone size appears in some rows only: once, few, many, or a class for an expanded clone.

V gene	D gene	J gene	clone size	CDR3 DNA	CDR3 protein
TRBV6-6	NA	TRBJ1-4	once	TGTGCCAGCAAAGGCAGGAGAGGAGAAAAACTGTTTTTT	CASKGRRGEKLFF
TRBV5-5	NA	TRBJ2-2	few	TGTGCCAGCAGCTCCCTAAGGGGCACCGGGGAGCTGTTTTTT	CASSSLRGTGELFF
TRBV15	TRBD2	TRBJ2-1	NA	TGTGCCACCAGCAGAGATACGACGGGGGGGCCCCAGTTCTTC	CATSRDTTGGPQFF
TRBV5-4	NA	TRBJ2-7	NA	TGTGCCAGCAGCCAAGACAGGCGCTCCTACGAGCAGTACTTC	CASSQDRRSYEQYF
TRBV6-5	TRBD1	TRBJ2-3	NA	TGTGCCAGCAGTTACTCGACAGGGGGCGCCGCAGATACGCAGTATTTT	CASSYSTGGAADTQYF
TRBV5-1	NA	TRBJ2-2	NA	TGCGCCAGCAGCTTGACAGGCGAGGCCGGGGAGCTGTTTTTT	CASSLTGEAGELFF
TRBV2	NA	TRBJ2-5	NA	TGTGCCAGCAGTGTAGAGGGCCCCGAGACCCAGTACTTC	CASSVEGPETQYF
TRBV30	TRBD1	TRBJ2-1	NA	TGTGCCTGGAGTCCCGTGGGACAGGGAGGGAATGAGCAGTTCTTC	CAWSPVGQGGNEQFF
TRBV6-5	TRBD2	TRBJ2-5	NA	TGTGCCAGCAGCCCCCGGGGGGGCCAGGAGACCCAGTACTTC	CASSPRGGQETQYF
TRBV10-3	NA	TRBJ2-7	NA	TGTGCCATCAACGGGGCAGGTGAGAACGAGCAGTACTTC	CAINGAGENEQYF
TRBV19	NA	TRBJ2-6	NA	TGTGCCACCCACCGTCACGGCAACTCTGGGGCCAACGTCCTGACTTTC	CATHRHGNSGANVLTF
TRBV5-1	TRBD2	TRBJ2-7	NA	TGCGCCAGCAGCTTAAGGGGACTAGGTTCTGAGGAGCAGTACTTC	CASSLRGLGSEEQYF
TRBV7-8	NA	TRBJ2-7	NA	TGTGCCAGCAGCGCTTACAGGGCGACCTACGAGCAGTACTTC	CASSAYRATYEQYF
TRBV6-1	NA	TRBJ1-2	NA	TGTGCCAGCAGTGAACGCCAGGGACTTAGCTATGGCTACACCTTC	CASSERQGLSYGYTF
TRBV15	NA	TRBJ2-4	NA	TGTGCCACCAGCAGAGATTCGAGGACGACCAAAAACATTCAGTACTTC	CATSRDSRTTKNIQYF
TRBV9	NA	TRBJ2-7	NA	TGTGCCAGCAGCGAGGGGGCTAGCGGCTACGAGCAGTACTTC	CASSEGASGYEQYF
TRBV28	NA	TRBJ2-5	NA	TGTGCCAGCACCCAGACTAGTCCCCAAGAGACCCAGTACTTC	CASTQTSPQETQYF
TRBV10-1	NA	TRBJ2-1	once	TGCGCCAGCAGTGAGTCCTCCGGTTCCTGGCAGTTCTTC	CASSESSGSWQFF
TRBV25-1	TRBD1	TRBJ1-2	NA	TGTGCCAGCAGTGAACGGACAGGGGTGAGTGGCTACACCTTC	CASSERTGVSGYTF
TRBV4-1	NA	TRBJ1-5	NA	TGCGCCAGCAGCCAAGATTACAGGACAGAGGGCAGTCAGCCCCAGCATTTT	CASSQDYRTEGSQPQHF
TRBV14	NA	TRBJ1-2	once	TGTGCCAGCAGACCCCGGGACACAAGGAACTATGGCTACACCTTC	CASRPRDTRNYGYTF
TRBV18	TRBD1	TRBJ2-7	once	TGTGCCAGCTCACCACCACTGGGACAGATTTACGAGCAGTACTTC	CASSPPLGQIYEQYF